This entry describes one T cell receptor beta chain. The target antigen is unknown. This sample was taken from a study of graft-versus-host responses after intestinal transplantation. Study findings and constraints: Circulating GvH clone levels at their peak were associated with HvG declines (early post-transplant). Analysis identified GvH clones in recipient marrow, with some appearing first in ileum or blood.

V shed 2 bases and J 7 bases; nucleotides not matched to a gene: 7. The CDR3 sequence is 14 residues long. The V gene's germline CDR1 is SEHNR and CDR2 FQNEAQ (reference sequence). Generated by immunoSEQ multiplex PCR, the TCRdb table keeps only in-frame clones and is missing some. The sample yields tens of thousands of clones, approximately 92% seen once. The V call is TRBV7-9, the J call TRBJ1-2; 7 bases align to TRBD1. The clonotype comes from a human donor who was the organ donor for an intestinal transplant. Sequenced here: unstimulated CD8+ T cells sorted from spleen or lymph node cells, sampled before transplant. Written as DNA, the CDR3 is TGTGCCAGCAGCTTAAGGGGGCCAGTCGGTGGCTACACCTTC. Translating it yields CASSLRGPVGGYTF.